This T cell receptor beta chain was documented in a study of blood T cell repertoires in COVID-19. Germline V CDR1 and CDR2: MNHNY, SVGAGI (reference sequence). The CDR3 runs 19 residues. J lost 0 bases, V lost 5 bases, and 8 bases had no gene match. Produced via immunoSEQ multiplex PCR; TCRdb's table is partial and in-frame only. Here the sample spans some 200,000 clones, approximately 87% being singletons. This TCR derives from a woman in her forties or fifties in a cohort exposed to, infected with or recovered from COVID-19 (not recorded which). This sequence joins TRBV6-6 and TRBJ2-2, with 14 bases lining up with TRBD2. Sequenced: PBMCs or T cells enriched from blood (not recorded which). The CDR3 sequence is CASSPWTSGGLTNTGELFF. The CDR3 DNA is TGTGCCAGCAGTCCCTGGACTAGCGGGGGGCTGACGAACACCGGGGAGCTGTTTTTT.